This passage covers 30 T cell receptor beta chains from one sample sequenced in a study of CD8+ T cells in alopecia areata. The treatment denotes: oral pan-JAK inhibitor, 5-10 mg twice daily. Sequencing used cDNA as its template, made by extracting RNA and reverse transcribing it. The data were produced by immunoSEQ multiplex PCR, yet TCRdb's version contains in-frame clones alone and is incomplete. Of 150,000 to 200,000 clones listed, under 80% were seen once; the top ten hold approximately 1.2%. Sequenced material: CD4+ T cells sorted from blood, taken around week 50, from a patient treated with tofacitinib. The receptors were sampled from a human donor with alopecia areata.

This sequence joins TRBV29-1 and TRBJ1-1; D is ambiguous. The germline V and J ends were trimmed by 7 bases and 2 bases, with 5 bases remaining between them. In germline, CDR1 is SQVTM, CDR2 ANQGSEA. The CDR3 length is 10 residues. CDR3 amino acids: CSADNTEAFF. The CDR3 DNA follows: TGCAGCGCTGATAACACTGAAGCTTTCTTT. Looking up the rest from reference TRBV29-1 and TRBJ1-1 gives the full variable domain: SAVISQKPSRDICQRGTSLTIQCQVDSQVTMMFWYRQQPGQSLTLIATANQGSEATYESGFVIDKFPISRPNLTFSTLTVSNMSPEDSSIYLCSADNTEAFFGQGTRLTVV.

V gene TRBV2 combines with J gene TRBJ1-6; 9 bases fit TRBD1. Germline loops: CDR1 SNHLY, CDR2 FYNNEI. J lost 8 bases, V lost 5 bases, and 13 bases had no gene match. The length of the CDR3 is 17 residues. The CDR3 DNA follows: TGTGCCAGCAGTTACTACAGGGGGCCTGATTGGGATTCACCCCTCCACTTT. Translated: CASSYYRGPDWDSPLHF.

V usage is TRBV11-2 and J usage is TRBJ2-5; no definite D call. V was pared by 1 base and J by 5 bases, with 5 bases between. From germline, CDR1 is SGHAT and CDR2 FQNNGV. The CDR3 sequence is 12 residues long. For the CDR3, the DNA is TGTGCCAGCAGCTTAGTTCCTGAGACCCAGTACTTC. The encoded protein is CASSLVPETQYF. The full variable domain, in which reference TRBV11-2 and TRBJ2-5 provide the parts outside the CDR3, is EAGVAQSPRYKIIEKRQSVAFWCNPISGHATLYWYQQILGQGPKLLIQFQNNGVVDDSQLPKDRFSAERLKGVDSTLKIQPAKLEDSAVYLCASSLVPETQYFGPGTRLLVL.

The gene calls are TRBV2 and TRBJ2-7, with D perhaps matching TRBD2 (5 bases). Per the germline V gene, CDR1 is SNHLY and CDR2 is FYNNEI. Trimming took off 2 bases at V and 3 bases at J, with 8 bases between the two ends. This CDR3 comprises 13 residues. The CDR3 coding sequence is TGTGCCAGCAGTGAACAACGGGACTACGAGCAGTACTTC. It encodes CASSEQRDYEQYF.

V usage is TRBV29-1 and J usage is TRBJ2-7; tentative D call: TRBD1 (6 bases). The CDR3 is 14 amino acids. CDR1 and CDR2 (germline): SQVTM, ANQGSEA. V lost 6 bases, J lost 2 bases, and 17 bases lay in between. The CDR3 nucleotides are TGCAGCGTACCTGACAGGAGTCCACCCTACGAGCAGTACTTC. It yields the protein CSVPDRSPPYEQYF.

The genes are TRBV9 and TRBJ2-5, with 7 bases matching TRBD2. The CDR3 has 18 amino acids. V lost 0 bases, J lost 5 bases, and 16 bases stayed unmatched. Germline V gives CDR1 SGDLS, CDR2 YYNGEE. The CDR3 DNA reads as TGTGCCAGCAGCGTAGATAGCATTGGGGTAGTTAGCGGGGAGACCCAGTACTTC. Protein sequence: CASSVDSIGVVSGETQYF.

V usage is TRBV14 and J usage is TRBJ2-7; D unclear. Trimming shortened V by 3 bases and J by 7 bases, and 19 bases separated the two germline ends. CDR3 length: 15 residues. Germline CDR1 SGHDN, CDR2 FVKESK. This CDR3 reads CASSHGRVSPEEQYF. The CDR3 coding sequence is TGTGCCAGCAGCCACGGACGGGTGTCCCCTGAAGAGCAGTACTTC.

V usage is TRBV2 and J usage is TRBJ2-1; D may be TRBD1 (5 bases). Trimming cost V 7 bases and J 8 bases, with 21 bases left between them. The germline CDR1 and CDR2 sequences are SNHLY and FYNNEI. The CDR3 is 15 residues long. CDR3 amino acids: CASTPGQGSRYEQFF. CDR3 bases: TGTGCCAGCACCCCTGGGCAGGGAAGTCGTTATGAGCAGTTCTTC.

V and J are TRBV7-8 and TRBJ2-3; 8 nucleotides align to TRBD2. CDR3 length: 16 amino acids. CDR1 and CDR2 from the germline V gene are SGHVS and FQNEAQ. Trimming removed 5 bases from V and 4 bases from J; junction bases left unmatched: 11. CDR3 sequence (DNA): TGTGCCAGCAGCCCGTGGAGCGGGGGCGGATCAGATACGCAGTATTTT. Encoded protein: CASSPWSGGGSDTQYF.

The V gene is TRBV7-9, the J gene TRBJ2-2, with 9 bases identical to TRBD1. Germline V gives CDR1 SEHNR, CDR2 FQNEAQ (reference sequence). The CDR3 has 14 residues. The V gene end was trimmed by 7 bases and the J gene end by 6 bases; junction bases not matched to a gene: 6. The CDR3 here is CASTTYRGPGELFF. Written as DNA, the CDR3 is TGTGCCAGCACCACCTACAGGGGGCCCGGGGAGCTGTTTTTT.

V usage is TRBV29-1 and J usage is TRBJ2-3; 10 bases map to TRBD2. The CDR3 totals 16 residues. With V trimmed by 5 bases and J by 2 bases, 10 bases remained unmatched. CDR1 is SQVTM, CDR2 ANQGSEA, per germline. The CDR3 nucleotides are TGCAGCGTTAGGGGAGCGGGGGGGAAATTCACAGATACGCAGTATTTT. Protein: CSVRGAGGKFTDTQYF.

This clone has only a few counts. The gene calls are TRBV29-1 and TRBJ2-1, with TRBD1 matching over 8 bases. With V trimmed by 7 bases and J by 7 bases, 12 bases remained unmatched. The CDR3 is 14 residues long. Germline values: CDR1 SQVTM, CDR2 ANQGSEA. DNA for the CDR3: TGCAGCGCCATAGCGACAGGGGACCAAAATGAGCAGTTCTTC. This translates into CSAIATGDQNEQFF.

This clone was detected a few times. The rearrangement links TRBV5-4 to TRBJ2-7, with 10 nucleotides matching TRBD1. The CDR3 has 16 amino acids. Germline CDR1 and CDR2: SGHNT and YYREEE (reference sequence). Trimming removed 0 bases from V and 3 bases from J; junction bases left unmatched: 6. In DNA, the CDR3 is TGTGCCAGCAGCTTGGAGGCGACAGGGGGCGGCTACGAGCAGTACTTC. It specifies CASSLEATGGGYEQYF.

This clone has a handful of counts. The chain carries TRBV29-1 and TRBJ1-1; D gene uncertain. The V end lost 7 bases, the J end lost 2 bases, and 17 bases lay between the germline ends. Looked up from germline, CDR1 is SQVTM and CDR2 is ANQGSEA. The CDR3 has 14 residues. As DNA, the CDR3 is TGCAGCGCCTCTCGACAAGGTGGTAACACTGAAGCTTTCTTT. Encoded protein: CSASRQGGNTEAFF.

This clone was detected ten times or more. CDR3 DNA sequence: TGTGCTAGTGGTGCCAGGGACCCGAACACTGAAGCTTTCTTT. Amino acids: CASGARDPNTEAFF. The V gene is TRBV12-5, the J gene TRBJ1-1; D might be TRBD1 (5 bases). Trimming pared 5 bases from V and 1 base from J, leaving 11 bases between. Germline values: CDR1 LGHNT, CDR2 FRNRAP. The CDR3 runs 14 residues.

The J gene is TRBJ1-6, the V gene TRBV5-6; D gene ambiguous. The germline CDR1 and CDR2 sequences are SGHDT and YYEEEE. Trimming stripped 0 bases from V and 7 bases from J, with 2 bases between. The CDR3 spans 12 residues. The CDR3 protein is CASSLANSPLHF. The CDR3 DNA reads as TGTGCCAGCAGCTTGGCCAATTCACCCCTCCACTTT.

The chain is built from TRBV2 and TRBJ2-2, with D hard to call. The CDR3 covers 13 residues. Germline V gene sequence: CDR1 SNHLY, CDR2 FYNNEI. Trimming took 8 bases from V and 5 from J, leaving 12 bases between them. CDR3 nucleotides: TGTGCCAGCCAGGTGGCGATGACCGGGGAGCTGTTTTTT. Translating it yields CASQVAMTGELFF.

The V gene is TRBV18, the J gene TRBJ1-1, with no clear D. The germline V gene has CDR1 KGHSH and CDR2 LQKENI. The CDR3 is 15 residues long. V was clipped by 3 bases and J by 0 bases, with 11 bases between them. The CDR3 loop reads CASSPGPGMNTEAFF. The CDR3 bases are TGTGCCAGCTCACCTGGGCCAGGCATGAACACTGAAGCTTTCTTT.

The chain uses TRBV29-1 and TRBJ1-6; D remains unclear. Trimming pared 4 bases from V and 6 bases from J, leaving 10 bases between. The CDR3 is 13 amino acids. Looked up from germline, CDR1 is SQVTM and CDR2 is ANQGSEA. The CDR3 loop is CSVALGGNSPLHF. Here the CDR3 DNA reads TGCAGCGTTGCTCTAGGTGGTAATTCACCCCTCCACTTT.

This chain links TRBV5-1 with TRBJ1-6; D unclear. The V and J ends lost 3 bases and 10 bases respectively, with 14 bases between them. Germline V gene sequence: CDR1 SGHRS, CDR2 YFSETQ. The CDR3 is 14 residues long. CDR3 sequence: CASSYGVVGSPLHF. Written as DNA, the CDR3 is TGCGCCAGCAGCTATGGAGTGGTTGGCTCACCCCTCCACTTT. The full variable domain, its missing parts supplied by reference TRBV5-1 and TRBJ1-6, is KAGVTQTPRYLIKTRGQQVTLSCSPISGHRSVSWYQQTPGQGLQFLFEYFSETQRNKGNFPGRFSGRQFSNSRSEMNVSTLELGDSALYLCASSYGVVGSPLHFGNGTRLTVT.

Here the CDR3 DNA reads TGTGCCAGCAGTTGGGCCAGGCAGTACGAGCAGTACTTC. Protein product: CASSWARQYEQYF. The chain employs TRBV27 and TRBJ2-7, with no clear D. The V gene's germline CDR1 is MNHEY and CDR2 SMNVEV (reference sequence). The CDR3 covers 13 residues. Trimming removed 4 bases at V and 4 bases at J, with 11 bases between.

This clone has just a few counts. The chain carries TRBV29-1 and TRBJ2-3, with a weak D call TRBD1 (5 bases). The length of the CDR3 is 12 residues. Per germline, CDR1 SQVTM and CDR2 ANQGSEA. With 4 bases removed from V and 2 bases from J, the gap between germline ends came to 7 bases. CDR3 amino acids: CSVGRDTDTQYF. Written as DNA, the CDR3 is TGCAGCGTTGGCAGGGACACAGATACGCAGTATTTT.

The rearrangement links TRBV30 to TRBJ2-3; 10 bases are a match to TRBD1. The CDR3 covers 17 residues. Germline V gene data show CDR1 as GTSNPN and CDR2 as SVGIG (reference sequence). After removal of 0 bases from V and 0 bases from J, the junction contained 6 bases not matched to a gene. The CDR3: CAWSVPQGQGSTDTQYF. CDR3 nucleotides: TGTGCCTGGAGTGTACCCCAGGGACAGGGGAGCACAGATACGCAGTATTTT.

A word on this clone: This sample includes further DNA sequences coding for the same CDR3. The chain couples TRBV4-3 to TRBJ2-1; perhaps TRBD1 as D (6 bases). This CDR3 is built from 15 residues. Germline assignment: CDR1 LGHNA and CDR2 YSLEER. Trimming shortened V by 0 bases and J by 4 bases, and 10 bases separated the two germline ends. The CDR3 loop is CASSQDQGSYNEQFF. The CDR3 region has the DNA TGCGCCAGCAGCCAAGATCAGGGGAGTTACAATGAGCAGTTCTTC.

This clone was seen only once. The rearrangement links TRBV6-6 to TRBJ1-1, with D hard to call. Germline V gives CDR1 MNHNY, CDR2 SVGAGI (reference sequence). The CDR3 sequence is 14 residues long. Between the trimmed V and J ends, which lost 6 bases and 1 base, there was a span of 12 bases. This chain's CDR3 is CASRVEGGNTEAFF. In nucleotides, the CDR3 is TGTGCCAGCAGAGTCGAAGGTGGGAACACTGAAGCTTTCTTT.

DNA for the CDR3: TGTGCCAGTAGTATGTGGACAGGGGGCGCGGATGGCTACACCTTC. Translating gives CASSMWTGGADGYTF. The J gene is TRBJ1-2, the V gene TRBV19; 11 bases line up with TRBD1. The V segment lost 3 bases and the J segment 6 bases; nucleotides outside the gene matches: 6. Looked up from germline, CDR1 is LNHDA and CDR2 is SQIVND (reference sequence). CDR3 size: 15 residues.

This rearrangement joins TRBV29-1 to TRBJ2-3; TRBD1 aligns across 9 bases. V gave up 7 bases and J gave up 3 bases; unmatched junction bases: 17. CDR1 is SQVTM, CDR2 ANQGSEA, per germline. This CDR3 contains 17 residues. CDR3 in DNA: TGCAGCGCAACCGGGACAGGGATCAGGGTGTTTACAGATACGCAGTATTTT. Translated: CSATGTGIRVFTDTQYF.

The table lists this clone with a few counts. CDR3 in DNA: TGTGCCAGCAGGACAGACCTACTCTATGGCTACACCTTC. It translates to CASRTDLLYGYTF. The genes are TRBV6-1 and TRBJ1-2; possibly TRBD1 for D (5 bases). This CDR3 is 13 amino acids long. Germline V gives CDR1 MNHNS, CDR2 SASEGT. V lost 6 bases and J 4 bases, leaving 12 bases between the germline ends.

The chain has TRBV29-1 and TRBJ1-2; 7 nucleotides align to TRBD1. Germline V CDR1 and CDR2: SQVTM, ANQGSEA. The CDR3 loop spans 11 amino acids. V lost 1 base, J lost 9 bases, and 2 bases stayed unmatched. CDR3 sequence reads: CSVEVGQSYTF. The DNA for the CDR3 is TGCAGCGTTGAAGTGGGACAGAGCTACACCTTC. Drawing the rest from reference TRBV29-1 and TRBJ1-2, the complete variable domain is SAVISQKPSRDICQRGTSLTIQCQVDSQVTMMFWYRQQPGQSLTLIATANQGSEATYESGFVIDKFPISRPNLTFSTLTVSNMSPEDSSIYLCSVEVGQSYTFGSGTRLTVV.

The rearrangement links TRBV7-8 to TRBJ2-5; 8 nucleotides agree with TRBD2. The junction had 5 bases not matched to a gene; V was cut back by 8 bases and J by 3 bases. CDR1 SGHVS and CDR2 FQNEAQ come from the germline V gene. The CDR3 spans 13 residues. CDR3 bases: TGTGCCAGCTATTCCGGGGGGGAAGAGACCCAGTACTTC. Amino acid sequence: CASYSGGEETQYF.